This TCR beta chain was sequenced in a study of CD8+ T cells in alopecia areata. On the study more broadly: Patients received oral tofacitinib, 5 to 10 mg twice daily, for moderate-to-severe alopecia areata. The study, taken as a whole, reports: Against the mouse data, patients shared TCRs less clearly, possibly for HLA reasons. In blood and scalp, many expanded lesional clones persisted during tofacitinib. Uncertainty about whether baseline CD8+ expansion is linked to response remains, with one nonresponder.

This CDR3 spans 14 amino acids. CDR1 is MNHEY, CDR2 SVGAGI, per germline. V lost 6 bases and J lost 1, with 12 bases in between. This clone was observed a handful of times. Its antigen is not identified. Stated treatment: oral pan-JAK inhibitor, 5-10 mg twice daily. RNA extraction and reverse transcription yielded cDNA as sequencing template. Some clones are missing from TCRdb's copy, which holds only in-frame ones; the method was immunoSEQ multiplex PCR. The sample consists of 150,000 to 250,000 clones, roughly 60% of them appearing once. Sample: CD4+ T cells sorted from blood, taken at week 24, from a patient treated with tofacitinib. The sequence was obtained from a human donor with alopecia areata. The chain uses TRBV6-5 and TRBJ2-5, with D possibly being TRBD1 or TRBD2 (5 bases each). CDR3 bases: TGTGCCAGCAGACAGGACTGGGCCCAAGAGACCCAGTACTTC. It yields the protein CASRQDWAQETQYF.